Listed below are T cell receptor beta chains from one sample, sequenced in a study of blood T cell repertoires in COVID-19. TCRdb keeps only in-frame clones here, not all; method: immunoSEQ multiplex PCR. The table shows about 160,000 clones, with about 85% occurring only once. The specimen was PBMCs or T cells enriched from blood (not recorded which). These receptors all stem from a woman between 35 and 50 years old who had been exposed to COVID-19. Each CDR3 is given with its conserved first and last residue. Clone size is not always given. Where it is, it says once, few, many or a class for expanded clones.

clone_size j_call v_call cdr3_aa
NA TRBJ1-4 TRBV3-1/TRBV3-2 CASSLQTVSTNEKLFF
once TRBJ2-1 TRBV7-9 CASSLSGSSYNEQFF
NA TRBJ2-1 TRBV11-2 CASSPHAIDEQFF
NA TRBJ1-6 TRBV27 CASSRDRDNSPLHF
NA TRBJ1-1 TRBV6-8 CATSTLPTEAFF
NA TRBJ2-5 TRBV7-6 CASSFPGEGGFQETQYF
NA TRBJ1-4 TRBV6-2/TRBV6-3 CASSKRLQIPNEKLFF
NA TRBJ2-7 TRBV2 CASSRTGGYEQYF
NA TRBJ2-7 TRBV6-2/TRBV6-3 CASSRLAGSYEQYF
NA TRBJ2-7 TRBV7-9 CASSLPESEQYF
once TRBJ1-3 TRBV4-1 CASSQDHGPGNTIYF
NA TRBJ2-7 TRBV28 CASSYNVGQGMNYEQYF
NA TRBJ1-1 TRBV9 CASSPRDRGPNTEAFF
NA TRBJ2-1 TRBV28 CASNDPSGGSYNEQFF
few TRBJ2-1 TRBV25-1 CASSGIAGGLLYNEQFF
NA TRBJ2-7 TRBV5-1 CASSPTGEGQYF
NA TRBJ2-2 TRBV7-9 CASRGDSPNTGELFF
NA TRBJ1-1 TRBV5-1 CASRVGGNTEAFF
NA TRBJ1-2 TRBV29-1 CSVEGGQGSSGYTF
NA TRBJ1-1 TRBV27 CASSSITMDLRRAFF
NA TRBJ1-6 TRBV19 CASSTLDRGYNSPLHF
NA TRBJ1-4 TRBV2 CASNRDRGLGNEKLFF
NA TRBJ2-1 TRBV9 CASSVAGAGSTEQFF
NA TRBJ1-5 TRBV6-5 CASSPGQGGNQPQHF
NA TRBJ2-1 TRBV4-1 CASSQEPLTGGRVEQFF
NA TRBJ1-5 TRBV4-2 CASSRGGPQHF
NA TRBJ2-5 TRBV5-5 CASSTARTSGGPGPNF
few TRBJ1-5 TRBV2 CASSEAGYDNQPQHF
NA TRBJ1-2 TRBV1 CTSSHGSGENYGYTF
NA TRBJ2-7 TRBV4-2 CASSQDTGLRYEQYF
NA TRBJ2-1 TRBV12-3/TRBV12-4 CASSSGLAGEQFF
NA TRBJ2-7 TRBV25-1 CASSESGTGNHEQYF
NA TRBJ1-5 TRBV28 CASSKVMGRSQPQHF
NA TRBJ1-5 TRBV20-1 CSASSGTGNAQPQHF
NA TRBJ2-2 TRBV12-5 CASGSWGSGELFF
once TRBJ1-2 TRBV11-2 CASSPTKGPRSSGYTF
NA TRBJ1-2 TRBV28 CASSFGGYGYTF
NA TRBJ1-3 TRBV3-1/TRBV3-2 CASSPGGRGGNTIYF
once TRBJ2-5 TRBV7-9 CASSSTGIQETQYF
NA TRBJ1-1 TRBV6-5 CASSYRTGSTEAFF
NA TRBJ2-2 TRBV9 CASSVASGRARAGELFF
NA TRBJ2-2 TRBV19 CASSIQAPGLAGSGELFF